A selection of T cell receptor beta chains follows, all from one sample in a study of PD-1 blockade in classical Hodgkin lymphoma. The protocol was immunoSEQ multiplex PCR, while the TCRdb copy is restricted to in-frame clones and leaves out a portion. The profile shows over 1,500 clones, about four fifths of them singletons. The input for sequencing was peripheral blood mononuclear cells (PBMCs), taken at baseline. The source is a human donor with classical Hodgkin lymphoma. Both conserved end residues are part of each CDR3. The order of the fields is J gene, clone size, V gene, D gene, CDR3 protein, CDR3 DNA. D genes are given only for firm matches. Part of the rows lack a size; the others show once, few, many or a class for expanded clones.

>TRBJ1-6|-|TRBV10-3|-
CAISAGGVNSPLHF
TGTGCCATCAGTGCGGGAGGGGTAAATTCACCCCTCCACTTT
>TRBJ2-1|-|TRBV2|-
CASSDLGPSSYNEQFF
TGTGCCAGCAGTGATTTGGGACCTAGCTCCTACAATGAGCAGTTCTTC
>TRBJ2-7|-|TRBV25-1|TRBD2
CASSELGCGGYEQYF
TGTGCCAGCAGTGAATTGGGGTGCGGGGGCTACGAGCAGTACTTC
>TRBJ1-6|-|TRBV7-2|TRBD1
CASRRQGSYNSPLHF
TGTGCCAGCAGGAGACAGGGCTCCTATAATTCACCCCTCCACTTT
>TRBJ2-7|-|TRBV27|-
CASSLSKGFNLGEQYF
TGTGCCAGCAGTTTGTCTAAAGGGTTCAACCTGGGCGAGCAGTACTTC
>TRBJ2-2|-|TRBV29-1|-
CSVPKPANTGELFF
TGCAGCGTTCCCAAACCCGCGAACACCGGGGAGCTGTTTTTT
>TRBJ1-5|-|TRBV7-6|-
CASSLRPGGNQPQHF
TGTGCCAGCAGCTTACGCCCAGGGGGCAATCAGCCCCAGCATTTT
>TRBJ2-2|few|TRBV7-7|-
CASSLGGVTGELFF
TGTGCTAGCAGCTTAGGGGGTGTTACCGGGGAGCTGTTTTTT
>TRBJ2-6|once|TRBV7-2|-
CASSHLAPSGANVLTF
TGTGCCAGCAGCCATCTCGCCCCCTCTGGGGCCAACGTCCTGACTTTC
>TRBJ1-5|-|TRBV10-3|-
CAISGQINQPQHF
TGTGCCATCAGTGGACAGATCAATCAGCCCCAGCATTTT
>TRBJ2-5|once|TRBV1|-
CTSSQDPLAGEHQETQYF
TGCACCAGCAGCCAAGACCCTTTAGCGGGGGAGCACCAAGAGACCCAGTACTTC
>TRBJ1-1|once|TRBV7-6|-
CASSLDQGLTEAFF
TGTGCCAGCAGCTTAGATCAGGGGCTCACTGAAGCTTTCTTT
>TRBJ2-5|-|TRBV5-1|-
CASGALAQRGETQYF
TGCGCCAGCGGCGCCCTAGCGCAGAGGGGGGAGACCCAGTACTTC
>TRBJ2-7|-|TRBV9|TRBD1
CASSERQGAYLGEQYF
TGTGCCAGCAGCGAGCGACAGGGGGCCTATCTGGGGGAGCAGTACTTC
>TRBJ2-7|-|TRBV2|-
CASSRDTSYEQYF
TGTGCCAGCAGTAGGGACACTTCCTACGAGCAGTACTTC
>TRBJ2-7|-|TRBV5-4|TRBD1
CASSPRGGAYEQYF
TGTGCCAGCAGCCCCCGAGGGGGCGCCTACGAGCAGTACTTC
>TRBJ1-2|-|TRBV6-4|-
CASSDTPQGSVWGYTF
TGTGCCAGCAGTGACACCCCCCAGGGGTCTGTCTGGGGCTACACCTTC
>TRBJ2-2|-|TRBV5-4|-
CASSPGTGELFF
TGTGCCAGCAGCCCCGGGACCGGGGAGCTGTTTTTT
>TRBJ2-2|-|TRBV30|TRBD1
CAWRTGGGGELFF
TGTGCCTGGAGGACAGGGGGGGGCGGGGAGCTGTTTTTT
>TRBJ2-1|-|TRBV4-1|-
CASSQKTGTGSLQGEQFF
TGCGCCAGCAGCCAAAAGACCGGGACGGGGTCTCTCCAAGGTGAGCAGTTCTTC
>TRBJ1-2|-|TRBV4-1|TRBD1
CASSLRPTGGDGYTF
TGCGCCAGCAGCCTCCGTCCGACAGGGGGAGATGGCTACACCTTC
>TRBJ1-4|-|TRBV7-9|TRBD1
CASSSRTGGGEKLFF
TGTGCCAGCAGCTCCCGGACAGGAGGTGGTGAAAAACTGTTTTTT
>TRBJ1-5|-|TRBV6-5|TRBD1
CASSYLGGDQPQHF
TGTGCCAGCAGTTACCTAGGGGGCGATCAGCCCCAGCATTTT
>TRBJ2-3|few|TRBV9|-
CASSVELATDTQYF
TGTGCCAGCAGCGTAGAGCTAGCAACAGATACGCAGTATTTT
>TRBJ2-7|-|TRBV4-2|-
CASSQDMESSYEQYF
TGTGCCAGCAGCCAAGATATGGAGTCATCCTACGAGCAGTACTTC
>TRBJ2-1|-|TRBV5-4|TRBD2
CASRGGAGVSYNEQFF
TGTGCCAGCAGGGGAGGAGCGGGGGTCTCCTACAATGAGCAGTTCTTC
>TRBJ2-7|-|TRBV6-5|TRBD1
CASSYSGTDYEQYF
TGTGCCAGCAGTTACTCCGGGACAGACTACGAGCAGTACTTC
>TRBJ1-3|-|TRBV6-1|-
CASSERTGNPGNTIYF
TGTGCCAGCAGTGAACGGACGGGGAATCCTGGAAACACCATATATTTT
>TRBJ2-7|-|TRBV12-5|TRBD1
CASGLVRGQGASYEQYF
TGTGCTAGTGGTTTGGTACGAGGACAGGGGGCTTCCTACGAGCAGTACTTC
>TRBJ2-1|-|TRBV19|TRBD2
CASSQPSGGVYNEQFF
TGTGCCAGTAGCCAACCCTCCGGGGGGGTCTACAATGAGCAGTTCTTC